What follows are 5 T cell receptor beta chains derived from one specimen sequenced in a study of OX40 agonist ivuxolimab in advanced cancers. Libraries were prepared by immunoSEQ multiplex PCR; TCRdb keeps only in-frame clonotypes and omits some of them. Of some 100,000 clones in the sample, under 90% were seen once. Here the sequenced sample was CD4+ or CD8+ T cells sorted from blood, taken in a trial of the OX40 agonist ivuxolimab. Source of these receptors: an adult with an advanced solid tumor such as melanoma, head and neck, liver or kidney cancer.

This chain uses TRBV5-6 with TRBJ1-5; TRBD1 agrees at 7 bases. The germline V gene encodes CDR1 SGHDT and CDR2 YYEEEE. The CDR3 extends over 15 amino acids. V lost 0 bases, J lost 5 bases, and 5 bases stayed unmatched. Here the CDR3 reads CASSLATGSDQPQHF. In DNA, the CDR3 is TGTGCCAGCAGCTTGGCGACAGGGTCTGATCAGCCCCAGCATTTT.

V usage is TRBV5-1 and J usage is TRBJ1-1, with D possibly matching TRBD1 (6 bases). Germline V CDR1 and CDR2: SGHRS, YFSETQ. V was cut by 2 bases and J by 3 bases, with 17 bases left in between. The CDR3 contains 16 residues. CDR3 sequence: CASSFWLLRGDTEAFF. The CDR3 coding sequence is TGCGCCAGCAGCTTTTGGTTGCTTAGGGGGGACACTGAAGCTTTCTTT.

The chain uses TRBV4-3 and TRBJ2-7; 12 bases map to TRBD2. Per germline, CDR1 LGHNA and CDR2 YSLEER. The CDR3 is made up of 16 amino acids. The ends lost 3 bases at V and 7 bases at J; junction bases unmatched: 10. The chain's CDR3 is CASSQALAGGLYEQYF. CDR3 sequence (DNA): TGCGCCAGCAGCCAGGCTCTAGCGGGGGGGCTGTATGAGCAGTACTTC.

This chain joins TRBV27 and TRBJ1-5; unclear D gene. Germline V gene lookup returns CDR1 MNHEY and CDR2 SMNVEV (reference sequence). CDR3 length: 13 residues. V was cut by 7 bases and J by 7 bases, with 14 bases left in between. The CDR3 loop is CASTLLLGQPQHF. The CDR3 DNA sequence: TGTGCCAGCACCTTACTCCTCGGGCAGCCCCAGCATTTT.

This clone was recorded only once. The chain combines TRBV9 with TRBJ2-5; D remains ambiguous. Per germline, CDR1 SGDLS and CDR2 YYNGEE. This CDR3 has 12 amino acids. Trimming pared 0 bases from V and 4 bases from J, leaving 4 bases between. CDR3 nucleotide sequence: TGTGCCAGCAGCGTAGAACCAGAGACCCAGTACTTC. Its translation: CASSVEPETQYF. Filled out from reference TRBV9 and TRBJ2-5, the complete variable domain reads DSGVTQTPKHLITATGQRVTLRCSPRSGDLSVYWYQQSLDQGLQFLIQYYNGEERAKGNILERFSAQQFPDLHSELNLSSLELGDSALYFCASSVEPETQYFGPGTRLLVL.